This T cell receptor beta chain was obtained from a study of blood T cell repertoires in COVID-19. Turning to the study itself: Nucleic acid was either cDNA or gDNA, and it came from T cells, B-cell-depleted T cells, or PBMCs.

Profiled with immunoSEQ multiplex PCR; TCRdb holds only in-frame clones, not every one. The table lists fewer than 250,000 clones, under 80% of them singletons. V was trimmed by 3 bases and J by 3 bases, leaving 9 bases between them. The CDR3 has 13 residues. Germline V gene sequence: CDR1 SQVTM, CDR2 ANQGSEA. Ages ranged from roughly 18 to 100 years, with residence in around 24 US areas. Clinical history as reported by participants underpinned cohort assignment. The sample was PBMCs or T cells enriched from blood (not recorded which). The genes are TRBV29-1 and TRBJ2-1, with D tentatively TRBD1 (7 bases). This TCR was recovered from a woman aged 45-60 years with acute COVID-19. CDR3 residues: CSVDRGDYNEQFF. In DNA form, the CDR3 reads TGCAGCGTTGACAGGGGGGACTACAATGAGCAGTTCTTC.